This TCR beta chain was captured by sequencing in a study of OX40 agonist ivuxolimab in advanced cancers. Notes on the study in general: Average numbers of expanded clones were greater in CD8+ T cells than in CD4+.

The length of the CDR3 is 16 residues. Of note for this clone: Antigen specificity is unknown.

Measured with immunoSEQ multiplex PCR; TCRdb has only the in-frame clones, and not every one. The table lists 80,000 to 95,000 clones, roughly 85% of them singletons, with 2% in the top ten. The V gene is TRBV12-2, the J gene TRBJ1-1; the table names TRBD1, a call not compared with the DNA. TRBV12-2 is designated a pseudogene. This specimen consisted of CD4+ or CD8+ T cells sorted from blood, obtained in a trial of the OX40 agonist ivuxolimab. This TCR was sampled from an adult with an advanced solid tumor such as melanoma, head and neck, liver or kidney cancer. The CDR3 DNA follows: TGTGCAAGTCGCCCAGAACGGCAGGGGATAAACACTGAAGCTTTCTTT. Encoded protein: CASRPERQGINTEAFF.